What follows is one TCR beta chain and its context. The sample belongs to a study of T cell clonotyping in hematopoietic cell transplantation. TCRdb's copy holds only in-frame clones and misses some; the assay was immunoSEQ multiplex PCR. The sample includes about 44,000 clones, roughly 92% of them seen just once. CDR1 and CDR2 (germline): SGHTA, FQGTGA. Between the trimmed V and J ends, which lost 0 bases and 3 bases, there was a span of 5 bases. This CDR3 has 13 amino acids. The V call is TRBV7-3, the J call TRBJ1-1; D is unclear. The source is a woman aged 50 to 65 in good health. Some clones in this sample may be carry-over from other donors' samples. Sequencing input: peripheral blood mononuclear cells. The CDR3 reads CASSLTTYTEAFF. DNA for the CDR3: TGTGCCAGCAGCTTAACCACCTACACTGAAGCTTTCTTT. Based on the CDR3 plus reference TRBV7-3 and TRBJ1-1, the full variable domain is GAGVSQTPSNKVTEKGKYVELRCDPISGHTALYWYRQSLGQGPEFLIYFQGTGAADDSGLPNDRFFAVRPEGSVSTLKIQRTERGDSAVYLCASSLTTYTEAFFGQGTRLTVV.